The source of this T cell receptor (beta chain) is a study of blood T cell repertoires in COVID-19. Study summary: T cells, B-cell-depleted T cells, or PBMCs supplied cDNA or gDNA.

The length of the CDR3 is 12 residues. Trimming removed 4 bases from V and 3 bases from J, with 10 bases in between. The V gene's germline CDR1 is SQVTM and CDR2 ANQGSEA. Profiled with immunoSEQ multiplex PCR; TCRdb holds only in-frame clones, not every one. Altogether 90,000 or so clones are present, roughly 89% being singletons, with the ten largest covering 4.5% to 5.5%. This TCR derives from a man in his sixties with COVID-19, enrolled during active disease. Sequenced input: peripheral blood. The V gene is TRBV29-1, the J gene TRBJ2-7, with D hard to call. The CDR3 DNA reads TGCAGCGTTGGTGAGGAGTTCTACGAGCAGTACTTC. Encoded protein: CSVGEEFYEQYF.